This entry describes one T cell receptor beta chain. The clone's antigen remains unknown. No per-base quality is available; no much larger clone lies one base away. The library came from the immunoSEQ multiplex PCR assay. A mixture of 60 forward primers for TCR Vbeta segments and 13 reverse primers for TCR Jbeta segments was used in the multiplex PCR. The CDR3 region of rearranged TCR beta genes was amplified from genomic DNA with a multiplex PCR assay. The Illumina HiSeq System was used to sequence the amplified TCR beta libraries as 87-base-pair reads. The source study handled its data this way. In a later analysis, approximately 74 million unique TCR beta chains were counted across the 650 to 700 repertoires, and roughly 11 million of these chains were shared by at least two donors. Raw reads were error-corrected and collapsed into unique sequences with a nearest-neighbor algorithm that merged closely related sequences to remove PCR and sequencing errors. Alignment of CDR3 sequences to IMGT reference sequences was used to assign V, D and J gene segments. For a sequence to be retained, at least a six-nucleotide match to both a V gene segment and a J gene segment was required. Rearrangements were called productive when the CDR3 lacked stop codons and stayed in frame with V and J; all others were non-productive. Following IMGT convention, CDR3 was defined as the stretch from the second conserved V-encoded cysteine up to the conserved J-encoded phenylalanine. The earlier analysis of a few hundred of the donors excluded any sequence lacking an unambiguous match to a single V gene segment. An earlier analysis of several hundred of the donors classified V segments as functional when productive rearrangements were above 56.7% and as segregating when the standard deviation between donors was above 5%. A statistical classification framework was built for diagnosing cytomegalovirus status from the catalog of TCR beta chain sequences. V and J gene assignment, in a later analysis, came from comparing TCR nucleotide sequences with IMGT/GENE-DB human TR gene sequences. The TCRdist pipeline was used in a later analysis to assign CDR3 sequences and most-parsimonious VDJ recombination scenarios. In a later analysis, every TCR beta chain was defined by the combination of its CDR3 amino acid sequence and its V-gene family, and reads without a unique V-gene family were dropped. In a later analysis, some 600 highly shared, low-generation-probability nucleotide sequences were removed to address suspected cross-contamination and a sequencing artifact. In a later analysis, a clonal expansion index was calculated for each public chain from normalized within-repertoire ranks of inferred template counts. Generation probabilities in a later analysis came from a VDJ recombination model fitted to out-of-frame rearrangements, and those results were checked against IGoR. In a later analysis, TCR-TCR, TCR-HLA and TCR-CMV co-occurrence was scored with hypergeometric tests, and a repertoire-size bias correction was applied to TCR pairs. False discovery rates were estimated in a later analysis by permuting HLA or CMV assignments 20 times. In a later analysis, co-occurring TCRs were grouped using DBSCAN, and TCRdist sequence similarity was added for clustering within HLA-allele-positive subsets. Repertoires with fewer than 30,000 or more than 120,000 public chains, plus five repertoires with anomalous nucleotide sharing, were excluded from co-occurrence clustering. The immuneACCESS repertoire file appears here via TCRdb, limited to in-frame rearrangements. These files lack a portion of the clones; in checked studies, under half of the deficit traces to unresolved V genes, and the cause of the others is not known. V, J and clone size derive from that table, while D and trimming were established from the DNA sequence. Present in this sample are tens of thousands of clones, roughly 82% of which were seen just once. Roughly 2% of the sample goes to the ten largest clones.

The data stem from a study of cytomegalovirus exposure and HLA in healthy donors (dated by TCRdb to 2015 to 2018). In the study overall: An earlier analysis of some 600 of the donors reported 250 to 350 Gb of sequence data and around 120 million unique TCR beta sequences obtained from 150 million to 200 million T cells. About 300 gigabases of sequencing data and roughly 90 million unique TCR sequences were included in an early release covering 550 to 650 HLA-typed donors. Of the 350 to 400 genotyped donors, 65% to 90% fell in the genetic ancestry cluster associated with self-reported Caucasian donors. The study aimed to test whether cataloging public T cell receptors could reveal signatures of past pathogen exposure. Using immunosequencing, the study profiled T cell repertoires from about 610 subjects and related those repertoires to cytomegalovirus serostatus. Besides the first cohort of 550 to 750 subjects, a separate validation cohort made up of 95 to 150 different subjects was used. To predict cytomegalovirus infection status, the study brought together high-throughput TCR immunosequencing, statistical association of individual TCRs with disease status, and machine learning. In a later analysis, previously published TCR beta repertoires from several hundred donors were re-analyzed and high-resolution HLA genotyping was added so that TCR occurrence patterns could be studied. In the later analysis, no new phenotypic data were used to find candidate immune exposures; instead, reliance was placed on TCR beta sequences and their occurrence across donors. An earlier analysis of several hundred of the donors applied high-throughput TCR beta sequencing to assess whether each TCR beta V gene segment acted as functional or pseudogenic. Donor age, sex, ethnicity and CMV serostatus were compiled together with the repertoire data. A later genetic analysis used genome-wide SNP genotypes for about 60% of the roughly 700 donors, treating that subset as a discovery cohort. Every discovery cohort repertoire had been produced on one sequencing platform. HLA typing covered class I and class II loci at four-digit resolution. The number of typed donors differed by locus: about 620-640 for A, B, C, DRB1 and DQB1; 522 for DQA1; 600 to 610 for DPA1; and roughly 490 for DPB1. Roughly 5 DR-DQ haplotypes were handled as single units for association and clustering, since linkage in the cohort was strong. Among 398 genotyped donors of the cohort, an average of approximately 250,000 unique TCR beta nucleotide sequences were sequenced per donor, around 20% of them non-productive. Points the paper makes about the study in general: Most CMV-associated TCR beta chains appeared to be HLA-restricted in a later analysis, and the HLA associations seemed to be driven largely by CMV exposure. The presence/absence analyses assumed that sequencing depth was roughly uniform across donors, and that assumption may not be true. Correlated functional status among segregating V segments might be attributable to linkage disequilibrium, but an unknown experimental factor could not be ruled out. Immune exposure information for the cohort was limited to CMV serostatus. Compared with equally common non-associated chains, HLA-associated TCR beta chains in a later analysis were more clonally expanded and had lower generation probabilities. An earlier analysis of some 560 of the donors showed that most TCR beta V segments appeared in productive rearrangements either about 87% or about 30% of the time, which broadly matched IMGT annotations. Across donors, most TCR sequences were observed very rarely, whereas some public TCRs were present in many individuals. A later analysis found that TCR association rates varied across HLA loci, with DRB1 alleles showing the most associated TCRs and HLA-C alleles the fewest. The sequencing pipeline was judged likely to have produced a cluster of highly shared sequence variants as a technical artifact. A total of 164 TCR beta chains were listed by the study as associated with cytomegalovirus. The earlier analysis of 450 to 700 of the donors excluded 15 to 20 rarely observed V segments, including chromosome 9 orphons, because counts were too low. In both the original and validation cohorts, the classifier was reported to diagnose cytomegalovirus status with high specificity and sensitivity. Compared with the roughly 670-donor mean, donors in an Asian-associated ancestry cluster had fewer N-insertions in productive TCRs, according to a later genetic analysis. Because some donors lacked HLA typing at each locus, the association tests relied only on the typed subset. A further reported finding was that TCR beta sequences accurately predicted the HLA-A and HLA-B alleles for most subjects in the first cohort. When HLA alleles, especially DR and DQ, strongly co-occurred, attributing TCR associations to individual alleles was difficult. In this cohort, only TCR beta chains were sequenced, and detectable features were limited by the absence of alpha or paired-chain data. V-gene and J-gene trimming of TCR beta chains was associated with a missense DCLRE1C variant in a later genetic analysis, and the association was replicated in an independent cohort. A later analysis reported that several top co-occurrence clusters appeared linked to parvovirus B19, influenza, CMV and Epstein-Barr virus. In vitro tests confirmed that a few of the cytomegalovirus-associated TCR beta chains recognize cytomegalovirus antigens. Specific HLA alleles were associated with 16,951 TCR beta sequences at a false discovery rate of 0.05 in a later analysis. The 87-base-pair reads could not distinguish some IMGT-functional V segments, including TRBV6-2 and TRBV6-3, so those segments were excluded. The authors suggested that the approach could potentially be generalized to other disease states and immunological phenotypes.

The cohort consisted of 666 healthy bone marrow donors. Cohort members were all nominally healthy when sampled, although unrecorded immune exposures were likely present. The donor tested CMV seronegative, placing the donor among the 352 seronegative members of the cohort. A peripheral blood sample was provided by each donor, and peripheral blood mononuclear cells were used for TCR beta sequencing. The Qiagen DNeasy Blood Extraction Kit was used to extract genomic DNA from the blood cell samples. At the junction V is shortened by 0 bases and J by 2 bases; bases outside the gene matches: 4. Counted from cysteine to phenylalanine, this CDR3 has 15 amino acids. CDR3 DNA is the only sequence kept; it has 45 bases, read in frame from the first base. Sequences SGHRS (CDR1) and YFSETQ (CDR2) are obtained from the germline V gene.

The chain joins TRBV5-1 to TRBJ1-2, and 7 bases in between align with TRBD1. This TCR was recovered from a man between 18 and 29 years old in good health and CMV-seronegative. Material for sequencing was PBMCs. The DNA sequence is TGCGCCAGCAGCTTGGGGGGGACAGAGAACTATGGCTACACCTTC. Translated, this is CASSLGGTENYGYTF.